This is a list of T cell receptor beta chains from one sample in a study of siplizumab effects on memory and regulatory T cells. TCRdb keeps only in-frame clones here, not all; method: immunoSEQ multiplex PCR. The top ten hold 1% to 1.5% of the sample, which has more than 90,000 clones, roughly 94% seen once. Material: non-Treg CD4+ T cells sorted from blood. The receptors stem from a human donor in good health. Both conserved end residues are part of each CDR3. D genes are given only for firm matches. The size of a clone is reported for some rows only, either as once, few or many, or as a class for expanded clones.

size: once
V: TRBV29-1
D: .
J: TRBJ2-1
CDR3: CSVEDLGSLGLVYNEQFF
DNA: TGCAGCGTTGAAGATCTAGGGAGTCTAGGGTTGGTCTACAATGAGCAGTTCTTC

size: .
V: TRBV4-2
D: TRBD2
J: TRBJ2-1
CDR3: CASSQGVIGRDEQFF
DNA: TGTGCCAGCAGCCAAGGGGTTATTGGGAGGGATGAGCAGTTCTTC

size: once
V: TRBV14
D: .
J: TRBJ1-6
CDR3: CASSQQWVAPLHF
DNA: TGTGCCAGCAGCCAGCAGTGGGTAGCACCCCTCCACTTT

size: .
V: TRBV6-1
D: TRBD2
J: TRBJ2-2
CDR3: CASRTLAGSVGELFF
DNA: TGTGCCAGCAGAACTCTAGCGGGATCGGTCGGGGAGCTGTTTTTT

size: .
V: TRBV28
D: .
J: TRBJ1-2
CDR3: CASSLSGWGYGYTF
DNA: TGTGCCAGCAGTTTATCGGGTTGGGGGTATGGCTACACCTTC

size: .
V: TRBV11-2
D: .
J: TRBJ2-3
CDR3: CASSLGGTSTDTQYF
DNA: TGTGCCAGCAGCTTGGGAGGAACTAGCACAGATACGCAGTATTTT

size: few
V: TRBV5-1
D: TRBD1
J: TRBJ1-5
CDR3: CASMSGQGGEQPQHF
DNA: TGCGCCAGCATGTCGGGGCAGGGGGGAGAACAGCCCCAGCATTTT

size: once
V: TRBV5-4
D: .
J: TRBJ2-1
CDR3: CASSLGGGITRTSTYNEQFF
DNA: TGTGCCAGCAGCTTAGGGGGGGGGATAACTAGGACCTCAACCTACAATGAGCAGTTCTTC

size: .
V: TRBV5-1
D: .
J: TRBJ2-7
CDR3: CASSFQYSSYEQYF
DNA: TGCGCCAGCAGCTTCCAGTACAGCTCCTACGAGCAGTACTTC

size: .
V: TRBV7-9
D: TRBD2
J: TRBJ2-7
CDR3: CASSVAGGLWQYF
DNA: TGTGCCAGCAGCGTAGCGGGAGGGTTGTGGCAGTACTTC

size: .
V: TRBV9
D: .
J: TRBJ1-4
CDR3: CASSVGFGANEKLFF
DNA: TGTGCCAGCAGCGTAGGGTTTGGGGCTAATGAAAAACTGTTTTTT

size: .
V: TRBV5-1
D: .
J: TRBJ2-5
CDR3: CASSLGPQGQETQYF
DNA: TGCGCCAGCAGCTTGGGGCCGCAGGGTCAAGAGACCCAGTACTTC

size: .
V: TRBV29-1
D: .
J: TRBJ1-5
CDR3: CSVGNGYRGRNQPQHF
DNA: TGCAGCGTTGGAAATGGTTACCGGGGTCGGAATCAGCCCCAGCATTTT

size: .
V: TRBV5-4
D: .
J: TRBJ2-1
CDR3: CASSPPGAGALRFSYNEQFF
DNA: TGTGCCAGCAGCCCCCCCGGGGCAGGGGCGCTGCGCTTCTCCTACAATGAGCAGTTCTTC

size: .
V: TRBV11-2
D: .
J: TRBJ1-5
CDR3: CASSLERGLQPQHF
DNA: TGTGCCAGCAGCTTAGAGAGGGGGTTACAGCCCCAGCATTTT

size: .
V: TRBV6-6
D: .
J: TRBJ2-1
CDR3: CASGTGERGQFF
DNA: TGTGCCAGCGGGACCGGCGAACGGGGGCAGTTCTTC

size: .
V: TRBV5-4
D: .
J: TRBJ2-7
CDR3: CASSATPGTSSYEQYF
DNA: TGTGCCAGCAGCGCAACTCCCGGGACTTCCTCCTACGAGCAGTACTTC

size: .
V: TRBV19
D: TRBD2
J: TRBJ2-1
CDR3: CASSIRTSGSAVSYNEQFF
DNA: TGTGCCAGTAGTATCCGGACTAGCGGGAGTGCCGTCTCCTACAATGAGCAGTTCTTC

size: .
V: TRBV30
D: .
J: TRBJ2-4
CDR3: CAWMGENIQYF
DNA: TGTGCCTGGATGGGCGAGAACATTCAGTACTTC

size: .
V: TRBV2
D: TRBD1
J: TRBJ2-7
CDR3: CASGINRGYEQYF
DNA: TGTGCCAGCGGTATAAACAGGGGATACGAGCAGTACTTC

size: once
V: TRBV5-1
D: TRBD2
J: TRBJ2-1
CDR3: CASSLGLAGMVDEQFF
DNA: TGCGCCAGCAGCTTGGGGCTAGCGGGAATGGTAGATGAGCAGTTCTTC

size: .
V: TRBV28
D: .
J: TRBJ1-1
CDR3: CASSPPRVLMNTEAFF
DNA: TGTGCCAGCAGTCCTCCCCGGGTTCTTATGAACACTGAAGCTTTCTTT

size: once
V: TRBV19
D: .
J: TRBJ2-7
CDR3: CASRLNEAHYEQYF
DNA: TGTGCCAGTAGACTAAATGAGGCTCATTACGAGCAGTACTTC

size: .
V: TRBV5-1
D: TRBD1
J: TRBJ1-1
CDR3: CTSSLTTGLTEAFF
DNA: TGCACCAGCAGCTTGACGACAGGGCTCACTGAAGCTTTCTTT

size: .
V: TRBV19
D: TRBD1
J: TRBJ2-7
CDR3: CASSIDGQGTYEQYF
DNA: TGTGCCAGTAGTATAGACGGACAGGGAACCTACGAGCAGTACTTC

size: .
V: TRBV7-9
D: .
J: TRBJ1-1
CDR3: CASSRRDDGTEAFF
DNA: TGTGCCAGCAGCCGCCGGGACGACGGCACTGAAGCTTTCTTT

size: .
V: TRBV9
D: TRBD2
J: TRBJ2-3
CDR3: CASSVRGTSGVTDTQYF
DNA: TGTGCCAGCAGCGTGAGAGGGACTAGCGGAGTCACAGATACGCAGTATTTT

size: .
V: TRBV28
D: TRBD1
J: TRBJ1-2
CDR3: CASSTRQGYGYTF
DNA: TGTGCCAGCAGTACAAGACAGGGGTATGGCTACACCTTC

size: .
V: TRBV7-9
D: .
J: TRBJ2-5
CDR3: CASSLPGLGERGQETQYF
DNA: TGTGCCAGCAGCTTACCGGGTTTGGGGGAGAGGGGCCAAGAGACCCAGTACTTC

size: .
V: TRBV18
D: TRBD1
J: TRBJ2-3
CDR3: CASSRGTGGSTDTQYF
DNA: TGTGCCAGCTCACGAGGGACAGGCGGTAGCACAGATACGCAGTATTTT

size: .
V: TRBV25-1
D: TRBD1
J: TRBJ2-1
CDR3: CASSDPRQGAQPEQFF
DNA: TGTGCCAGCAGTGATCCTCGGCAGGGGGCCCAACCTGAGCAGTTCTTC

size: .
V: TRBV7-2
D: .
J: TRBJ2-7
CDR3: CASSFQKMGGPYF
DNA: TGTGCCAGCAGCTTCCAAAAGATGGGGGGTCCGTACTTC

size: .
V: TRBV6-5
D: TRBD2
J: TRBJ2-3
CDR3: CASSSGLAGPLDTQYF
DNA: TGTGCCAGCAGTTCCGGACTAGCGGGACCTTTAGATACGCAGTATTTT

size: .
V: TRBV7-9
D: .
J: TRBJ1-3
CDR3: CASSSLPNSGNTIYF
DNA: TGTGCCAGCAGCTCCCTTCCAAACTCTGGAAACACCATATATTTT

size: .
V: TRBV6-6
D: TRBD1
J: TRBJ1-5
CDR3: CASSYSRDRGQPQHF
DNA: TGTGCCAGCAGTTACTCCCGGGACAGGGGTCAGCCCCAGCATTTT

size: .
V: TRBV5-8
D: .
J: TRBJ2-3
CDR3: CASSYRRGLTDTQYF
DNA: TGTGCCAGCAGCTACAGACGGGGCCTCACAGATACGCAGTATTTT

size: .
V: TRBV6-6
D: .
J: TRBJ1-5
CDR3: CASSEGSGWNQPQHF
DNA: TGTGCCAGCAGCGAGGGTAGTGGGTGGAATCAGCCCCAGCATTTT

size: once
V: TRBV7-2
D: .
J: TRBJ2-1
CDR3: CASSLRSLVNEQFF
DNA: TGTGCCAGCAGCTTAAGAAGTCTGGTGAATGAGCAGTTCTTC

size: once
V: TRBV30
D: .
J: TRBJ1-1
CDR3: CAAGDTEAFF
DNA: TGTGCGGCTGGGGACACTGAAGCTTTCTTT

size: .
V: TRBV7-9
D: TRBD1
J: TRBJ2-2
CDR3: CASRTGTGDTGELFF
DNA: TGTGCCAGCAGAACCGGGACAGGAGACACCGGGGAGCTGTTTTTT

size: .
V: TRBV5-4
D: .
J: TRBJ2-5
CDR3: CASSLKETQYF
DNA: TGTGCCAGCAGCTTAAAAGAGACCCAGTACTTC

size: once
V: TRBV4-2
D: .
J: TRBJ2-1
CDR3: CASSPRDLDEQFF
DNA: TGTGCCAGCAGCCCACGGGACTTGGATGAGCAGTTCTTC

size: .
V: TRBV28
D: .
J: TRBJ1-3
CDR3: CASSSPEAAGNTIYF
DNA: TGTGCCAGCAGCAGCCCAGAGGCGGCTGGAAACACCATATATTTT

size: once
V: TRBV5-1
D: .
J: TRBJ1-1
CDR3: CASSRGEGLVTEAFF
DNA: TGCGCCAGCAGCCGCGGGGAGGGATTAGTCACTGAAGCTTTCTTT

size: once
V: TRBV28
D: .
J: TRBJ1-5
CDR3: CASSYTAGNQPQHF
DNA: TGTGCCAGCAGCTACACTGCTGGCAATCAGCCCCAGCATTTT

size: .
V: TRBV18
D: .
J: TRBJ1-1
CDR3: CASSPLEGSREAFF
DNA: TGTGCCAGCTCACCACTAGAGGGCTCGCGTGAAGCTTTCTTT

size: .
V: TRBV19
D: TRBD1
J: TRBJ1-3
CDR3: CASSTLTGAGNTIYF
DNA: TGTGCCAGTAGTACCCTGACAGGGGCTGGAAACACCATATATTTT

size: .
V: TRBV28
D: .
J: TRBJ2-2
CDR3: CAIPARIHRGAVF
DNA: TGTGCCATCCCCGCCCGTATCCACCGGGGAGCTGTTTTT